The source of this T cell receptor (beta chain) is a study of T cells in Graves' hyperthyroidism and ophthalmopathy. Whole-study context: Peripheral blood was collected at initial diagnosis, before any treatment. Study results and limitations: Also found in blood were most expanded thyroid clonotypes above 0.001.

In the case of this clonotype: As yet, its antigen is unknown.

Germline V gene data show CDR1 as DFQATT and CDR2 as SNEGSKA (reference sequence). J lost 3 bases, V lost 5 bases, and 10 bases had no gene match. The length of the CDR3 is 15 residues. Graves' hyperthyroidism qualified as stable when ophthalmopathy did not progress within 18 months. Uncontrolled infection, other autoimmune disease, pregnancy and lactation each barred patients from inclusion. RNA transcripts served as the template for amplifying TCR beta CDR3 regions. When the TCR CDR3 underwent first-round RT-PCR, the HTBI primer set was used. TCRdb used MiXCR to reprocess the multiplex PCR reads, holding one entry per CDR3 protein. Of around 300,000 distinct CDR3 sequences detected, approximately 14% appear once; the ten largest clones hold about 22%.

The rearrangement uses TRBV20-1 and TRBJ2-3; the match to TRBD1 covers 8 bases. The source is a young woman with Graves' hyperthyroidism. Sequences were obtained from blood. The CDR3 coding sequence is TGCAGTGCTTGCAAGGGGACAGGATGGACAGATACGCAGTATTTT. This codes for CSACKGTGWTDTQYF.